A single TCR beta chain is shown here with its context. Its specificity is not known. Time point given: week 11, during vaccination. Every vaccine dose comprised 300 ug of mutant IDH1 20-mer peptide plus topical imiquimod. Germline values: CDR1 SGHDT, CDR2 YYEEEE. The J segment lost 3 bases and the V segment lost 1 base, leaving 3 bases of the junction unmatched. The length of the CDR3 is 16 residues. This sample stems from a study of a mutant IDH1 vaccine in newly diagnosed glioma. Study overall: Onset of vaccination occurred 4-6 weeks following radiotherapy alone, or with temozolomide cycles.

Profiled with immunoSEQ multiplex PCR; TCRdb holds only in-frame clones, not every one. Of tens of thousands of clones listed, less than 85% were seen once; the top ten hold more than 7.5%. The chain recombines TRBV5-6 with TRBJ2-1; TRBD1 matches at 11 bases. This sequence was found in a woman aged 45-60 years with glioma. Sequences were derived from PBMCs, sampled from a glioma patient whose treatment included an IDH1 peptide vaccine. CDR3: CASSLQGQGDYNEQFF. The CDR3 coding sequence is TGTGCCAGCAGCTTGCAGGGACAGGGGGACTACAATGAGCAGTTCTTC. The complete variable domain, with remaining parts taken from reference TRBV5-6 and TRBJ2-1, reads DAGVTQSPTHLIKTRGQQVTLRCSPKSGHDTVSWYQQALGQGPQFIFQYYEEEERQRGNFPDRFSGHQFPNYSSELNVNALLLGDSALYLCASSLQGQGDYNEQFFGPGTRLTVL.